This T cell receptor beta chain originates from a study of blood T cell repertoires in COVID-19. Study-level background: COVID-19 samples, acute and convalescent, were from the United States, Italy and Spain. In each case, the material was cDNA or gDNA derived from T cells, B-cell-depleted T cells, or PBMCs.

Per the study methods: Reference gene primer amplification in the assay estimated nucleated cell counts. Here immunoSEQ multiplex PCR was the method, and the copy in TCRdb shows in-frame clones only, minus some. V, J and clone size derive from that table, while D and trimming were established from the DNA sequence. The sample holds 30,000 to 40,000 clones, approximately 90% seen once. V trimming: 3 bases; J trimming: 6 bases; junction bases outside the gene matches: 12. The CDR3 runs to 18 residues. Germline V gene sequence: CDR1 MDHEN, CDR2 SYDVKM. This chain links TRBV28 with TRBJ1-5; TRBD1 agrees at 12 bases. The origin of this receptor is a middle-aged man with active or convalescent COVID-19. Specimen: peripheral blood. CDR3 DNA sequence: TGTGCCAGCAGTTTTAGGGGACAGGGGGCTGTGATGGGTCAGCCCCAGCATTTT. Translated: CASSFRGQGAVMGQPQHF.